This TCR beta chain derives from a study of CD4 T cells in relation to SARS-CoV-2 and coronaviruses. Study-level information: ViraFEST: approximately 10-day antigen culture of PBMCs, then TCR beta CDR3 sequencing. The restricting HLA molecule for shared crossreactive spike epitopes was mapped. Study results and caveats: No crossreactivity against non-spike viral proteins was tested here.

This clone was seen a single time. Its antigen remains unidentified. Deletions cut 3 bases from V and 4 bases from J, with 10 bases between. Germline V gene data show CDR1 as WNHNN and CDR2 as SYGVQD (reference sequence). The CDR3 covers 14 residues. Repertoires were generated with immunoSEQ multiplex PCR, while TCRdb's copy carries only in-frame clones and drops some. The profile shows more than 20,000 clones, 74% of them singletons. CD4+ T cells from unexposed donors were obtained before the COVID-19 pandemic (2011-2018). CD4+ T cells were isolated from the cells after around 9 days of culture. The gene calls are TRBV10-1 and TRBJ1-5; perhaps TRBD1 as D (6 bases). Sequences were obtained from CD4+ T cells from PBMCs, cultured in vitro. This sequence was found in a human donor in good health. The DNA of the CDR3 is TGCGCCAGCAGTGAAGGGGGGACGAATCAGCCCCAGCATTTT. Translated, it gives CASSEGGTNQPQHF.